This paragraph reports one T cell receptor beta chain. The sample is drawn from a study of shared clonotypes between healthy human individuals. PCR replicates from unsorted PBMC used about 290 ng DNA, and this amount was about 33,000 T cell genomes. DNA from unsorted PBMC was sequenced on ten immunoSEQ deep assay plates. TCRdb keeps only in-frame clones here, not all; method: immunoSEQ multiplex PCR. The sample has some 530,000 clones, over 75% seen once. Germline CDR1 reads MDHEN; CDR2 reads SYDVKM. The CDR3 has 13 amino acids. V lost 7 bases to trimming and J lost 5 bases; unmatched junction nucleotides: 2.

The TCR sequence derives from a woman in her 40s in good health. Some clones in this sample may be carry-over from other donors' samples. Material: PBMCs. The chain has TRBV28 and TRBJ1-4, with 9 nucleotides matching TRBD1. DNA of the CDR3: TGTGCCAGCAAGACAGGGGGAAATGAAAAACTGTTTTTT. Residues: CASKTGGNEKLFF.